The 14 T cell receptor beta chains reported below all come from one sample, sequenced in a study of blood T cells in healthy people across ages. Combining a sample-barcoded 5' primer with a J-beta primer mix, a second PCR ran for roughly 7 to 11 cycles. MiXCR, run by TCRdb on the 5' RACE reads, gives a single entry per CDR3 protein. The data show more than 800,000 distinct CDR3 sequences, 29% seen once. Sequencing input: blood. These receptors were taken from an elderly woman in good health.

This clonotype was picked up a small number of times. A much more abundant neighbour one base away suggests this may be a read error. The chain links TRBV20-1 to TRBJ2-7; 12 bases are shared with TRBD2. Trimming at V came to 0 bases and at J to 7 bases, leaving 10 bases not matched to a gene. CDR1 and CDR2 from the germline V gene are DFQATT and SNEGSKA (reference sequence). There are 16 residues in the CDR3. CDR3 region: CSARDFLAGGRGEQYF. The DNA of the CDR3 is TGCAGTGCTAGAGATTTTCTAGCGGGGGGGCGGGGTGAGCAGTACTTC.

Concerning this clonotype: It may be a read error: a sequence one base away is much more abundant. V gene TRBV7-2 combines with J gene TRBJ2-3; no definite D call. From germline, CDR1 is SGHTA and CDR2 FQGNSA. V lost 6 bases and J lost 4, with 11 bases in between. The CDR3 has 13 amino acids. The DNA for the CDR3 is TGTGCCAGCAGTCTCAAGACCGCAGATACGCAGTATTTT. It yields the protein CASSLKTADTQYF.

Concerning this clonotype: This CDR3 fails to terminate in the conserved phenylalanine or tryptophan, so it likely reflects a read error. V is TRBV12-3 or TRBV12-4 and J is TRBJ2-5; 10 nucleotides agree with TRBD1. The CDR3 loop spans 16 amino acids. This chain's CDR3 is CTSRAPGTGEGETQYV. CDR3 coding DNA: TGTACCAGCAGAGCCCCCGGGACAGGGGAGGGAGAGACCCAGTACGTC.

The CDR3 bases are TGTGCCAGCAGGCCTCTAGCGGGAGGGCCCTGGGAGCTGTTTTTT. Protein sequence: CASRPLAGGPWELFF. The chain links TRBV6-5 to TRBJ2-2; 12 positions match TRBD2. V was clipped by 6 bases and J by 9 bases; unmatched bases: 8. Germline-derived CDR1 and CDR2 are MNHEY and SVGAGI. The CDR3 has 15 amino acids.

This clonotype was recorded many times. The chain combines TRBV7-2 with TRBJ2-1; TRBD1 might be the D (6 bases). The CDR3 is 13 residues long. Germline V gives CDR1 SGHTA, CDR2 FQGNSA. V was pared by 5 bases and J by 4 bases, with 9 bases between. CDR3 bases: TGTGCCAGCAGCCGTGGACAGTACAATGAGCAGTTCTTC. It yields the protein CASSRGQYNEQFF.

Concerning this clonotype: This may come from a read error, since a much larger clone is one base off. J is TRBJ2-3 and V is TRBV12-3 or TRBV12-4; D possibly corresponds to TRBD1 (5 bases). Trimming took off 8 bases at V and 13 bases at J, with 19 bases between the two ends. CDR3 length: 12 amino acids. The CDR3 DNA follows: TGTGCCAGCGGAGTCAGGGAAGATGCGGAGTATTTT. It specifies CASGVREDAEYF.

Comment on this clonotype: A much bigger clone sits one base away, suggesting this may be a read error. The chain couples TRBV6-5 to TRBJ1-5; D unclear. Germline CDR1 is MNHEY and CDR2 is SVGAGI. This CDR3 has 14 amino acids. The CDR3 region is CAGSYSSIGQPQHF. CDR3 DNA sequence: TGTGCCGGCAGTTACTCGAGTATCGGTCAGCCCCAGCATTTT.

The CDR3 is CASSSGRGIGNEKLFF. In nucleotides, the CDR3 is TGTGCCAGCAGTTCGGGCCGGGGAATTGGTAATGAAAAACTGTTTTTT. V and J are TRBV12-3 or TRBV12-4 and TRBJ1-4; D call uncertain. The V end lost 4 bases, the J end lost 4 bases, and 16 bases lay between the germline ends. This CDR3 region has 16 residues.

This clonotype was counted only a few times. The J gene is TRBJ1-6, the V gene TRBV2; unclear D gene. The CDR3 is 15 residues long. V was cut by 5 bases and J by 8 bases, with 16 bases left in between. From germline, CDR1 is SNHLY and CDR2 FYNNEI. CDR3 in amino acids: CASSPWSWWDSPLHF. Written as DNA, the CDR3 is TGTGCCAGCAGTCCATGGTCCTGGTGGGATTCACCCCTCCACTTT. Based on the CDR3 plus reference TRBV2 and TRBJ1-6, the full variable domain is EPEVTQTPSHQVTQMGQEVILRCVPISNHLYFYWYRQILGQKVEFLVSFYNNEISEKSEIFDDQFSVERPDGSNFTLKIRSTKLEDSAMYFCASSPWSWWDSPLHFGNGTRLTVT.

The CDR3 protein is CASSLGEVISNQPQHF. The CDR3 region has the DNA TGCGCCAGCAGCCTCGGGGAAGTTATTAGCAATCAGCCCCAGCATTTT. The rearrangement joins TRBV4-1 to TRBJ1-5; D is unclear. Germline CDR1 MGHRA, CDR2 YSYEKL. The CDR3 sequence is 16 residues long. Between the trimmed V and J ends, which lost 4 bases and 0 bases, there was a span of 13 bases.

As regards this clonotype: An end of the junction differs from the germline gene, which may be a read error. The chain is built from TRBV7-2 and TRBJ1-5; TRBD1 is a possible D gene (6 bases). Looked up from germline, CDR1 is SGHTA and CDR2 is FQGNSA. This CDR3 has 15 residues. The CDR3 region is CASSLGGQHNQPRHF. As DNA, the CDR3 is TGTGCCAGCAGCTTAGGAGGACAGCACAATCAGCCCCGGCATTTT.

The V call is TRBV9, the J call TRBJ2-3; no clear D gene. The CDR3 is 15 residues long. Per germline, CDR1 SGDLS and CDR2 YYNGEE. V gave up 0 bases and J gave up 2 bases, with 10 bases separating them. The CDR3 DNA is TGTGCCAGCAGCGTAGGAGTCCACCACACAGATACGCAGTATTTT. Translation: CASSVGVHHTDTQYF.

The chain is built from TRBV29-1 and TRBJ2-1, with 11 bases lining up with TRBD1. The CDR3 has 15 amino acids. Germline lookup yields CDR1 SQVTM and CDR2 ANQGSEA. With V trimmed by 5 bases and J by 6 bases, 9 bases remained unmatched. CDR3 nucleotide sequence: TGCAGCGTTCGCTATGGACAGGGGGCAGGCAATGAGCAGTTCTTC. It yields the protein CSVRYGQGAGNEQFF.

This clonotype was seen more than once but under ten times. The CDR3 here is CSAAGLPNEKLFF. CDR3 in DNA: TGCAGTGCTGCGGGACTCCCGAATGAAAAACTGTTTTTT. The rearrangement joins TRBV20-1 to TRBJ1-4, with TRBD1 as a possible D gene (5 bases). The CDR3 runs to 13 residues. V lost 5 bases and J 5 bases, leaving 12 bases between the germline ends. CDR1 DFQATT and CDR2 SNEGSKA come from the germline V gene (reference sequence).